This T cell receptor (beta chain) was documented in a study of preoperative IRX-2 immunotherapy in early breast cancer. Specified treatment: preoperative locoregional IRX-2 cytokine immunotherapy. Samples came from a phase Ib trial of preoperative locoregional IRX-2 cytokine immunotherapy. The data were produced by immunoSEQ multiplex PCR, yet TCRdb's version contains in-frame clones alone and is incomplete. Altogether 5,000 to 7,000 clones are present, about 61% being singletons, with the ten largest covering approximately 11%. Between the trimmed V and J ends, which lost 8 bases and 1 base, there was a span of 9 bases. The CDR3 is 12 amino acids. Per germline, CDR1 MDHEN and CDR2 SYDVKM.

The clonotype originates from a human donor with breast cancer. The source material was tumor tissue, sampled before IRX-2 immunotherapy. V usage is TRBV28 and J usage is TRBJ2-7; no clear D gene. The CDR3 loop is CASYLGSYEQYF. The CDR3 nucleotides read TGTGCCAGCTACTTAGGTTCCTACGAGCAGTACTTC.